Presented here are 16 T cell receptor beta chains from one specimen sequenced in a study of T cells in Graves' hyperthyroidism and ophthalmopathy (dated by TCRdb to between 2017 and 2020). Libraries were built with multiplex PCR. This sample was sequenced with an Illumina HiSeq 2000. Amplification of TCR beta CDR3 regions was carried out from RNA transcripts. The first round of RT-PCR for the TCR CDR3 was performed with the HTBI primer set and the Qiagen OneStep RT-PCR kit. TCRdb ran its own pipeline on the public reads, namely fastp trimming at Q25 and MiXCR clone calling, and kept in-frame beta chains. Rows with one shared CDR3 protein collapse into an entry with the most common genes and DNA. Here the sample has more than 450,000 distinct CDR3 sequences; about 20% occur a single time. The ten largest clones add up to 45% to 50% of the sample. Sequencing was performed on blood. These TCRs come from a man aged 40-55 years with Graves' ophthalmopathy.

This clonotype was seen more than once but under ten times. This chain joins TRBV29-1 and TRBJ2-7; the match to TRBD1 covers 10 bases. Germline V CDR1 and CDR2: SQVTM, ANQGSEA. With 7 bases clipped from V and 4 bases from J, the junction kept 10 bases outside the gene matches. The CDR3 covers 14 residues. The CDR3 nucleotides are TGCAGCGCGGAGAACCCGGGACAGGGGTACGAGCAGTACTTC. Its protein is CSAENPGQGYEQYF.

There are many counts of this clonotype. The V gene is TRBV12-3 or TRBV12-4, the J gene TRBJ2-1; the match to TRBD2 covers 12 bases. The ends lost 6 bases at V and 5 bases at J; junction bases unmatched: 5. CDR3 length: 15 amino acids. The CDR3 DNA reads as TGTGCCAGCAGATCTAGACTAGCGGGGGACAATGAGCAGTTCTTC. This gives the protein CASRSRLAGDNEQFF.

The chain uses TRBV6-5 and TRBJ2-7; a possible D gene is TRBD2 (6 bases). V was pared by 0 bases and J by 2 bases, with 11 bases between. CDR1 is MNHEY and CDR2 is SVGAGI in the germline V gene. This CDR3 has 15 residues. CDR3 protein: CASSYSVGGAYEQYF. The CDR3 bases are TGTGCCAGCAGTTACTCCGTGGGGGGAGCCTACGAGCAGTACTTC.

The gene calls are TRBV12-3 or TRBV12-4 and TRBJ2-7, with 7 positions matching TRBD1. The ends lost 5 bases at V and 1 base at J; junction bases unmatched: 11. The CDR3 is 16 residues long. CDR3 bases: TGTGCCAGCAGTACAACCGACAGGGTGGGATCCTACGAGCAGTACTTC. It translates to CASSTTDRVGSYEQYF.

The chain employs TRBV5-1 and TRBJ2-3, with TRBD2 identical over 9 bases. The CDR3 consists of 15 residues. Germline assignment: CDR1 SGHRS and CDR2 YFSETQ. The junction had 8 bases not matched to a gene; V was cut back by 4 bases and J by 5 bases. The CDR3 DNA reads TGCGCCAGCAGCCCCCGAGTAGCGGGAGAAGATACGCAGTATTTT. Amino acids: CASSPRVAGEDTQYF.

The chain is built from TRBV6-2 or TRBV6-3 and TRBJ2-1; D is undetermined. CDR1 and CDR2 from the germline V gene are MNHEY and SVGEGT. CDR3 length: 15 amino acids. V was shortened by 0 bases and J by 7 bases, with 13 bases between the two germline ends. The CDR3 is CASSYSQFIRNEQFF. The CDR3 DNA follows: TGTGCCAGCAGTTACTCGCAATTCATTCGGAATGAGCAGTTCTTC.

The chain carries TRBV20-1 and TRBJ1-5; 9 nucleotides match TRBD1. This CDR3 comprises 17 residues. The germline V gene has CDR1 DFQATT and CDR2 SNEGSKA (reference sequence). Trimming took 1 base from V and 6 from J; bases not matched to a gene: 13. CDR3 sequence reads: CSARGLRDREEVQPQHF. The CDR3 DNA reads TGCAGTGCTAGAGGACTGAGGGACAGGGAGGAAGTTCAGCCCCAGCATTTT.

CDR3 region: CASTKDGHQETQYF. In nucleotides, the CDR3 is TGTGCCAGCACAAAGGACGGACACCAAGAGACCCAGTACTTC. The rearrangement joins TRBV28 to TRBJ2-5; D unresolved. CDR1 is MDHEN, CDR2 SYDVKM, per germline. V was shortened by 7 bases and J by 0 bases, with 12 bases between the two germline ends. This CDR3 region has 14 residues.

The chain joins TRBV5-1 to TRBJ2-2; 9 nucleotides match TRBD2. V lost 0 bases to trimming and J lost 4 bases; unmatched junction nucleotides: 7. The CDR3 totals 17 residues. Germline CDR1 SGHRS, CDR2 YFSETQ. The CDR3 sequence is CASSLVLAGARTGELFF. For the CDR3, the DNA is TGCGCCAGCAGCTTGGTATTAGCGGGGGCTCGCACCGGGGAGCTGTTTTTT.

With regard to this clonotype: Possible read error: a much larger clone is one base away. The CDR3 here is CAGSLARAYEQYF. The CDR3 DNA reads as TGTGCCGGCAGTTTAGCGAGGGCCTACGAGCAGTACTTC. The V call is TRBV27, the J call TRBJ2-7, with D possibly being TRBD2 (5 bases). CDR3 length: 13 residues. The germline V gene encodes CDR1 MNHEY and CDR2 SMNVEV (reference sequence).

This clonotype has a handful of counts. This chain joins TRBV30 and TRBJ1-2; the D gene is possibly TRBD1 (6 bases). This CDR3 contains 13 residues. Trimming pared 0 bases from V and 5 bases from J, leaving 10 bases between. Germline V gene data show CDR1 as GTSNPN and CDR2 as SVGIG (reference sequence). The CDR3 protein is CAWSVGTPYGYTF. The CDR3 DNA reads TGTGCCTGGAGTGTCGGGACACCTTATGGCTACACCTTC. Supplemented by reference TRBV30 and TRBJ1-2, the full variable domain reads SQTIHQWPATLVQPVGSPLSLECTVEGTSNPNLYWYRQAAGRGLQLLFYSVGIGQISSEVPQNLSASRPQDRQFILSSKKLLLSDSGFYLCAWSVGTPYGYTFGSGTRLTVV.

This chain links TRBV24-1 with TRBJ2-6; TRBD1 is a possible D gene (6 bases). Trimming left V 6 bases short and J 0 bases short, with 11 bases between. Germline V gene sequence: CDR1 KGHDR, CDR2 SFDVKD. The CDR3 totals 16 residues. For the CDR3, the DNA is TGTGCCACCAGTACTCGACAGGCCTCTGGGGCCAACGTCCTGACTTTC. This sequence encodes CATSTRQASGANVLTF.

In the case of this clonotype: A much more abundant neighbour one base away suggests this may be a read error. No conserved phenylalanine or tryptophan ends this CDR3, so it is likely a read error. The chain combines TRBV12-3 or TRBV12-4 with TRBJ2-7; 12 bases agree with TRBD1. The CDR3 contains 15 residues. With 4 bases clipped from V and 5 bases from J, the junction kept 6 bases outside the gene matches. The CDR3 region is CASSSRDRGLHEQYL. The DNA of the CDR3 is TGTGCCAGCAGTTCCCGGGACAGGGGGCTCCACGAGCAGTACCTC.

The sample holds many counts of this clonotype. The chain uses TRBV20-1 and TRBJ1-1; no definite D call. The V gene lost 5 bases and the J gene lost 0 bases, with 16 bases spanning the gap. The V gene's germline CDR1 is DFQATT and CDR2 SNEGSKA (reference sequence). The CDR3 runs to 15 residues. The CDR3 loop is CSAAALVNLNTEAFF. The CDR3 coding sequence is TGCAGTGCTGCTGCACTGGTGAACCTGAACACTGAAGCTTTCTTT.

In DNA form, the CDR3 reads TGCAGTGCTAGAGGTCCAGCGGGGGGCACAGATACGCAGTATTTT. Amino acid sequence: CSARGPAGGTDTQYF. The V gene is TRBV20-1, the J gene TRBJ2-3; 8 bases are shared with TRBD2. V shed 1 base, J shed 1 base, and the junction held 4 bases outside the gene matches. This CDR3 contains 15 residues. Germline V lookup: CDR1 DFQATT, CDR2 SNEGSKA (reference sequence).

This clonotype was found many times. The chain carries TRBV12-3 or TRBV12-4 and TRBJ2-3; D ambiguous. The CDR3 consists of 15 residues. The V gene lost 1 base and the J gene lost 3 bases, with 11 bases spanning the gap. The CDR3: CASSLESRPTDTQYF. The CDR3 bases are TGTGCCAGCAGTTTAGAGTCAAGGCCTACAGATACGCAGTATTTT.